This T cell receptor (beta chain) was identified in a study of shared clonotypes between healthy human individuals. The unsorted samples had around 100 million PBMCs used for genomic DNA. Unsorted PBMC DNA underwent sequencing on ten immunoSEQ deep assay plates. Repertoires were generated with immunoSEQ multiplex PCR, while TCRdb's copy carries only in-frame clones and drops some. The profile shows about 500,000 clones, around 77% of them singletons. Study-level points and caveats: Only blood was sampled; tissue repertoires likely differ.

This clone occurred a few times. The antigen is undetermined. This sequence was found in a woman in her thirties or forties in good health. Some clones in this sample may be carry-over from other donors' samples. Sequencing input: PBMCs.

CDR3 amino acids: CASSPGLSGYEQYF. CDR3 DNA: TGCGCCAGCAGCCCGGGCCTTAGCGGCTACGAGCAGTACTTC. The chain employs TRBV5-1 and TRBJ2-5; D may be TRBD2 (6 bases). TRBJ2-7 explains the end of the DNA better; the J call may be wrong. The CDR3 has 14 residues. In germline, CDR1 is SGHRS, CDR2 YFSETQ.